These 25 T cell receptor beta chains came from one sample sequenced in a study of OX40 agonist ivuxolimab in advanced cancers. The assay was immunoSEQ multiplex PCR, and TCRdb's table has in-frame clones only and misses some. The sample carries 50,000 or so clones, 70% to 80% recorded once. The sample in question was CD4+ or CD8+ T cells sorted from blood, obtained in a trial of the OX40 agonist ivuxolimab. These receptor sequences come from an adult with an advanced solid tumor such as melanoma, head and neck, liver or kidney cancer.

J is TRBJ1-1 and V is TRBV7-8; D unclear. The germline V gene encodes CDR1 SGHVS and CDR2 FQNEAQ. V was pared by 1 base and J by 2 bases, with 14 bases between. The CDR3 sequence is 16 residues long. CDR3 loop: CASSLGEAWSNTEAFF. Written as DNA, the CDR3 is TGTGCCAGCAGCTTAGGAGAGGCATGGAGTAACACTGAAGCTTTCTTT.

This clone was counted ten times or more. This chain joins TRBV4-1 and TRBJ2-7; D is unresolved. V lost 5 bases and J lost 6, with 14 bases in between. Germline values: CDR1 MGHRA, CDR2 YSYEKL. The CDR3 consists of 13 residues. The chain's CDR3 is CASSVRSTVEQYF. DNA for the CDR3: TGCGCCAGCAGCGTCAGGTCGACGGTCGAGCAGTACTTC.

This chain connects TRBV7-9 to TRBJ1-1; TRBD1 matches at 9 bases. The germline gives CDR1 SEHNR, CDR2 FQNEAQ (reference sequence). J was trimmed by 8 bases and V by 5 bases; bases with no gene match: 3. The CDR3 spans 12 residues. The CDR3 loop is CASSRTGVEAFF. The CDR3 DNA reads TGTGCCAGCAGCCGGACAGGGGTGGAAGCTTTCTTT.

The gene calls are TRBV28 and TRBJ2-3, with 8 bases identical to TRBD1. Looked up from germline, CDR1 is MDHEN and CDR2 is SYDVKM. The CDR3 consists of 14 residues. J was trimmed by 4 bases and V by 8 bases; bases with no gene match: 8. The CDR3 coding sequence is TGTGCCAGCTCACAGGGGGGCTCCTCAGATACGCAGTATTTT. Its translation is CASSQGGSSDTQYF.

The chain joins TRBV5-1 to TRBJ2-2; D gene unclear. CDR1 SGHRS and CDR2 YFSETQ come from the germline V gene. The CDR3 is made up of 16 amino acids. The V and J ends lost 4 bases and 4 bases respectively, with 17 bases between them. DNA for the CDR3: TGCGCCAGCAGCCCCCAGGTAACTGTGGGCACCGGGGAGCTGTTTTTT. Encoded protein: CASSPQVTVGTGELFF.

This chain uses TRBV4-1 with TRBJ1-6; no clear D. In germline, CDR1 is MGHRA, CDR2 YSYEKL. The CDR3 loop spans 17 amino acids. Trimming left V 0 bases short and J 14 bases short, with 23 bases between. CDR3 bases: TGCGCCAGCAGCCAAGATTGGCAGTCCATAGATCCTCGGTCCCTCCACTTT. This encodes CASSQDWQSIDPRSLHF.

The chain couples TRBV28 to TRBJ2-7; the D gene is possibly TRBD1 (5 bases). The V end lost 6 bases, the J end lost 2 bases, and 20 bases lay between the germline ends. This CDR3 has 16 amino acids. CDR1 is MDHEN and CDR2 is SYDVKM in the germline V gene. CDR3 sequence reads: CASSHPPRPGTYEQYF. For the CDR3, the DNA is TGTGCCAGCAGCCACCCACCTCGACCAGGGACCTACGAGCAGTACTTC.

Only one count was recorded for this clone. V is TRBV11-2 and J is TRBJ2-3; D unclear. The CDR3 has 14 amino acids. CDR1 is SGHAT and CDR2 is FQNNGV in the germline V gene. The germline V and J ends were trimmed by 5 bases and 1 base, with 10 bases remaining between them. The CDR3 spells CASSDWQGTDTQYF. In DNA form, the CDR3 reads TGTGCCAGCAGCGATTGGCAGGGCACAGATACGCAGTATTTT.

This clone was counted once. Other DNA sequences in this sample translate to the same CDR3. The CDR3 loop reads CASSSWGLQETQYF. CDR3 coding DNA: TGTGCCAGCAGCTCCTGGGGGCTTCAGGAGACCCAGTACTTC. This chain links TRBV27 with TRBJ2-5; weak D call: TRBD1 (6 bases). The CDR3 loop spans 14 amino acids. The germline V gene encodes CDR1 MNHEY and CDR2 SMNVEV (reference sequence). V dropped 6 bases and J dropped 5 bases, with 16 bases sitting between them.

V is TRBV2 and J is TRBJ2-5; TRBD2 matches at 9 bases. This CDR3 has 16 residues. The germline gives CDR1 SNHLY, CDR2 FYNNEI. Trimming at V came to 6 bases and at J to 4 bases, leaving 12 bases not matched to a gene. The CDR3 protein is CASRRPREGRRETQYF. CDR3 nucleotide sequence: TGTGCCAGCAGGAGACCGCGGGAGGGCCGAAGAGAGACCCAGTACTTC.

This clone was recorded a few times. The chain joins TRBV7-9 to TRBJ1-2; TRBD1 might be the D (6 bases). Germline V gene lookup returns CDR1 SEHNR and CDR2 FQNEAQ (reference sequence). Trimming left V 4 bases short and J 6 bases short, with 9 bases between. This CDR3 is 12 amino acids long. The CDR3 loop reads CASSWDIDGYTF. CDR3 coding DNA: TGTGCCAGCAGCTGGGACATTGATGGCTACACCTTC.

The chain joins TRBV29-1 to TRBJ1-2; possible D gene TRBD1, 6 bases. The germline V and J ends were trimmed by 2 bases and 6 bases, with 10 bases remaining between them. CDR3 length: 12 amino acids. CDR1 and CDR2 (germline): SQVTM, ANQGSEA. The CDR3 bases are TGCAGCGTTGAAACAGGGAGTAATGGCTACACCTTC. This translates into CSVETGSNGYTF. The full variable domain, in which reference TRBV29-1 and TRBJ1-2 provide the parts outside the CDR3, is SAVISQKPSRDICQRGTSLTIQCQVDSQVTMMFWYRQQPGQSLTLIATANQGSEATYESGFVIDKFPISRPNLTFSTLTVSNMSPEDSSIYLCSVETGSNGYTFGSGTRLTVV.

V usage is TRBV21-1 and J usage is TRBJ2-7. TRBV21-1 counts as a pseudogene. There are 15 residues in the CDR3. The CDR3 protein is CASSRGAGNDYEQYF. As DNA, the CDR3 is TGTGCCAGCAGCAGGGGGGCAGGAAATGACTACGAGCAGTACTTC.

This clone has a handful of counts. Different DNA sequences within this sample yield the same CDR3. The chain has TRBV6-1 and TRBJ1-1; no firm D call. The CDR3 spans 12 residues. The germline gives CDR1 MNHNS, CDR2 SASEGT. The V end lost 5 bases, the J end lost 4 bases, and 8 bases lay between the germline ends. The CDR3, as DNA: TGTGCCAGCAGTTTCGGTGGCACTGAAGCTTTCTTT. Translating gives CASSFGGTEAFF.

This clone was picked up a small number of times. The chain employs TRBV21-1 and TRBJ2-7. TRBV21-1 is a pseudogene segment. This CDR3 region has 22 residues. CDR3: CASSKVYFDWPTLGTGSYEQYF. The DNA for the CDR3 is TGTGCCAGCAGCAAAGTTTACTTCGATTGGCCGACTTTGGGGACGGGGTCCTACGAGCAGTACTTC.

The chain joins TRBV7-2 to TRBJ1-1, with no clear D. This CDR3 comprises 14 residues. V was cut by 5 bases and J by 4 bases, with 14 bases left in between. The germline V gene encodes CDR1 SGHTA and CDR2 FQGNSA. Here the CDR3 DNA reads TGTGCCAGCAGCCTGGCCATGAGTAGCACTGAAGCTTTCTTT. It codes for CASSLAMSSTEAFF.

In this sample, this clone turned up once. The chain has TRBV5-1 and TRBJ2-2, with D possibly matching TRBD1 (6 bases). The CDR3 has 15 amino acids. Germline values: CDR1 SGHRS, CDR2 YFSETQ. Trimming removed 0 bases at V and 3 bases at J, with 9 bases between. DNA of the CDR3: TGCGCCAGCAGCTTGGAGGACAGCGACACCGGGGAGCTGTTTTTT. Translating gives CASSLEDSDTGELFF.

This chain uses TRBV28 with TRBJ1-2; D possibly corresponds to TRBD1 (5 bases). CDR1 MDHEN and CDR2 SYDVKM come from the germline V gene. Trimming took 2 bases from V and 4 from J, leaving 11 bases between them. This CDR3 is built from 14 residues. The CDR3 region is CASSLISGSYGYTF. Written as DNA, the CDR3 is TGTGCCAGCAGTTTAATTTCAGGGTCCTATGGCTACACCTTC.

V usage is TRBV28 and J usage is TRBJ2-3; D could derive from TRBD1 or TRBD2 (6 bases each). CDR3 length: 15 amino acids. The germline V gene has CDR1 MDHEN and CDR2 SYDVKM. The V gene lost 3 bases and the J gene lost 1 base, with 11 bases spanning the gap. The CDR3 DNA reads TGTGCCAGCAGTTTTATGGGGGGCGGCACAGATACGCAGTATTTT. This sequence encodes CASSFMGGGTDTQYF.

V is TRBV28 and J is TRBJ1-4; 11 bases are shared with TRBD1. Trimming took 5 bases from V and 7 from J; bases not matched to a gene: 6. CDR3 size: 15 residues. The germline gives CDR1 MDHEN, CDR2 SYDVKM. CDR3 nucleotide sequence: TGTGCCAGCAGTATACCGGGACAGGGGGGTGAAAAACTGTTTTTT. It yields the protein CASSIPGQGGEKLFF. Full variable domain (remainder filled in from reference TRBV28 and TRBJ1-4): DVKVTQSSRYLVKRTGEKVFLECVQDMDHENMFWYRQDPGLGLRLIYFSYDVKMKEKGDIPEGYSVSREKKERFSLILESASTNQTSMYLCASSIPGQGGEKLFFGSGTQLSVL.

J is TRBJ2-1 and V is TRBV29-1; D gene unclear. Germline CDR1 is SQVTM and CDR2 is ANQGSEA. The V and J ends lost 7 bases and 0 bases respectively, with 10 bases between them. CDR3 length: 13 residues. CDR3 coding DNA: TGCAGCGCTCAGAATTTCTCCTACAATGAGCAGTTCTTC. This encodes CSAQNFSYNEQFF.

This clone was detected only once. The chain combines TRBV28 with TRBJ1-1; D is perhaps TRBD1 (5 bases). Germline V gene lookup returns CDR1 MDHEN and CDR2 SYDVKM. This CDR3 comprises 16 residues. Trimming cost V 4 bases and J 5 bases, with 20 bases left between them. The CDR3 region is CASSWGDGGRGTEAFF. Written as DNA, the CDR3 is TGTGCCAGCAGTTGGGGAGACGGCGGGCGGGGGACTGAAGCTTTCTTT.

DNA of the CDR3: TGTGCCAGCATCAAGGGACAGGGAGGAAGCCAGCCCCAGCATTTT. Amino acids: CASIKGQGGSQPQHF. This sequence joins TRBV6-1 and TRBJ1-5, with 9 bases matching TRBD1. The CDR3 consists of 15 residues. CDR1 and CDR2 from the germline V gene are MNHNS and SASEGT. With V trimmed by 7 bases and J by 7 bases, 11 bases remained unmatched.

The chain joins TRBV30 to TRBJ2-1; D is unclear. The CDR3 has 13 amino acids. Trimming left V 0 bases short and J 5 bases short, with 8 bases between. From germline, CDR1 is GTSNPN and CDR2 SVGIG (reference sequence). The CDR3 bases are TGTGCCTGGAGTGTGTTGGCCAACAATGAGCAGTTCTTC. This gives the protein CAWSVLANNEQFF.

The chain combines TRBV21-1 with TRBJ2-2; TRBD1, as called in the table, went unchecked against the DNA. TRBV21-1 is given as a pseudogene. The CDR3 covers 15 residues. The CDR3 region has the DNA TGTGCCAGCAGCTTCCGGACAGGAGGGACCGGGGAGCTGTTTTTT. Residues: CASSFRTGGTGELFF.